A selection of T cell receptor beta chains follows, all from one sample in a study of T cell changes during pregnancy in multiple sclerosis. The data were produced by immunoSEQ multiplex PCR, yet TCRdb's version contains in-frame clones alone and is incomplete. The sample holds about 64,000 clones; roughly 96% are singletons and the top ten take around 2.5%. This specimen was CD8+ T cells from peripheral blood mononuclear cells, taken after pregnancy. The source of these receptors is a female donor with multiple sclerosis, enrolled in a pregnancy study. Each CDR3 is given with its conserved first and last residue.

TRBV13,TRBJ2-5,CASSLGRGQETQYF
TRBV4-2,TRBJ1-2,CASSSYRDYGYTF
TRBV9,TRBJ2-3,CASSVGTLDEDTQYF
TRBV27,TRBJ2-7,CASSLGVLAEQYF
TRBV9,TRBJ2-1,CASKRAGGGEQFF
TRBV10-3,TRBJ2-7,CATRAGTGFAEQYF
TRBV15,TRBJ2-3,CATRAVGGDTQYF
TRBV5-6,TRBJ2-7,CASSLVGERRYEQYF
TRBV18,TRBJ2-7,CASSPTDSYEQYF
TRBV28,TRBJ2-5,CASSSFRDGETQYF
TRBV19,TRBJ1-3,CATSSETLTSGNTIYF
TRBV11-2,TRBJ2-2,CASSDGWGVDTGELFF
TRBV7-3,TRBJ2-3,CASSSLAGAGDTQYF
TRBV23-1,TRBJ1-3,CASSHPIGRTHYSGNTIYF
TRBV27,TRBJ2-1,CASSYRTSGNEQFF
TRBV27,TRBJ1-1,CASNQGTEAFF